The next 4 T cell receptor beta chains were all read from a single sample in a study of T cells after yellow fever vaccination. Each CDR3 protein gets one entry after TCRdb re-called the 5' RACE reads with MiXCR. The sample shows around 26,000 distinct CDR3 sequences, 3% to 4% of them seen only once. The sequenced sample was PBMCs, either bulk or a sorted T-cell subset (CD4+, CD8+, memory, or dextramer-sorted; not recorded which), obtained approximately 47 days after the first yellow fever vaccination. Receptors originate from a man younger than 30 who received the YFV17D yellow fever vaccine.

This clonotype was counted at least ten times. The chain couples TRBV30 to TRBJ2-3, with D possibly being TRBD2 (5 bases). This CDR3 is built from 12 residues. Germline CDR1 GTSNPN, CDR2 SVGIG (reference sequence). V gave up 2 bases and J gave up 4 bases, with 7 bases separating them. In nucleotides, the CDR3 is TGTGCCTGGAGTACCGGGGCAGATACGCAGTATTTT. Translated: CAWSTGADTQYF.

The sample holds many counts of this clonotype. The chain carries TRBV19 and TRBJ1-2; D perhaps matches TRBD1 (5 bases). CDR1 and CDR2 (germline): LNHDA, SQIVND (reference sequence). This CDR3 contains 12 residues. Trimming took 3 bases from V and 8 from J, leaving 10 bases between them. The CDR3 here is CASSMRGRGYTF. CDR3 in DNA: TGTGCCAGTAGTATGAGGGGACGGGGCTACACCTTC. Drawing the rest from reference TRBV19 and TRBJ1-2, the complete variable domain is DGGITQSPKYLFRKEGQNVTLSCEQNLNHDAMYWYRQDPGQGLRLIYYSQIVNDFQKGDIAEGYSVSREKKESFPLTVTSAQKNPTAFYLCASSMRGRGYTFGSGTRLTVV.

This clonotype has ten or more counts. V is TRBV12-3 or TRBV12-4 and J is TRBJ1-1, with unresolved D. The CDR3 consists of 14 residues. Between the trimmed V and J ends, which lost 4 bases and 1 base, there was a span of 10 bases. The CDR3: CASSSRRTNTEAFF. The CDR3 nucleotides are TGTGCCAGCAGTTCTCGGCGAACGAACACTGAAGCTTTCTTT.

The sample holds many counts of this clonotype. The chain joins TRBV5-5 to TRBJ1-1; tentative D call: TRBD1 (5 bases). Trimming cost V 4 bases and J 4 bases, with 17 bases left between them. Germline CDR1 reads SGHKS; CDR2 reads YYEKEE (reference sequence). The CDR3 covers 15 residues. The CDR3 is CASSRDGGDLTEAFF. The CDR3 DNA reads as TGTGCCAGCAGCCGTGATGGAGGGGACCTCACTGAAGCTTTCTTT.